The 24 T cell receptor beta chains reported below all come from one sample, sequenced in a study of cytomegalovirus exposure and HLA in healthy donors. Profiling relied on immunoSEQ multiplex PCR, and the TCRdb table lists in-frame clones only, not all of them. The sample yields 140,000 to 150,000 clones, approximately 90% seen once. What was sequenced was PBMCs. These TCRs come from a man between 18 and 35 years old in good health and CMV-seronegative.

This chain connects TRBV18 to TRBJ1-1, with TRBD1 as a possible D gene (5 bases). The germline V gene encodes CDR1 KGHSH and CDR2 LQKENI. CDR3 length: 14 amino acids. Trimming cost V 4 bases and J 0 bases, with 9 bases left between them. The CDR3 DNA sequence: TGTGCCAGCTCACGCGACAGAATGAACACTGAAGCTTTCTTT. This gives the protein CASSRDRMNTEAFF.

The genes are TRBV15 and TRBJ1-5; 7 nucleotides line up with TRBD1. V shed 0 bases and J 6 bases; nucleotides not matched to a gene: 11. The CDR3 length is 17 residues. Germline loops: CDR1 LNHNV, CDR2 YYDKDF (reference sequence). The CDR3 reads CATSRDLPDTGAQPQHF. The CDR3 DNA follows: TGTGCCACCAGCAGAGATCTCCCGGACACAGGGGCTCAGCCCCAGCATTTT.

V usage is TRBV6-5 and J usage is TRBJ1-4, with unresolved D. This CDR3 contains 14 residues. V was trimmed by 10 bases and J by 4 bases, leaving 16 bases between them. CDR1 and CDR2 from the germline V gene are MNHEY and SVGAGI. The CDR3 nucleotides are TGTGCCACCAAAGACGGTGGGCATAATGAAAAACTGTTTTTT. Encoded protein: CATKDGGHNEKLFF.

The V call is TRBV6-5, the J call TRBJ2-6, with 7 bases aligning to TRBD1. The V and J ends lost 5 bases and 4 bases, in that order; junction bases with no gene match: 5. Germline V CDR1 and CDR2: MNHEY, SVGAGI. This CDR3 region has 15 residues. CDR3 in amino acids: CASSPQGRGANVLTF. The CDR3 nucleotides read TGTGCCAGCAGTCCACAGGGGCGGGGGGCCAACGTCCTGACTTTC.

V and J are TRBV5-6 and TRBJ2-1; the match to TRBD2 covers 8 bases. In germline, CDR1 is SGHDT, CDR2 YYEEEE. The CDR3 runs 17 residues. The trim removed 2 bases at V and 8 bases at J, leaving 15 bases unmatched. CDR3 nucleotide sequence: TGTGCCAGCAGCTTCGGGACTAGTCTTAAGGTGAGCGATGAGCAGTTCTTC. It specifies CASSFGTSLKVSDEQFF.

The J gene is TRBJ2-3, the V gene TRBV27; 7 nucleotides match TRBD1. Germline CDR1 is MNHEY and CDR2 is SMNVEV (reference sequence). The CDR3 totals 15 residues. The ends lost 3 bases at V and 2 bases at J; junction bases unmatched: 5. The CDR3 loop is CASSFRDSYTDTQYF. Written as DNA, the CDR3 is TGTGCCAGCAGTTTCCGGGACAGTTACACAGATACGCAGTATTTT.

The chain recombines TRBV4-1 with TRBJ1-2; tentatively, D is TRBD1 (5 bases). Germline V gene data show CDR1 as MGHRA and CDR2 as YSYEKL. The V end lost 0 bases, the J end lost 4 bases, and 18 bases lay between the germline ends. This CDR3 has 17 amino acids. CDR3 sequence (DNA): TGCGCCAGCAGCCAAGAGGGGTCGGCAGGAGGGGTCTATGGCTACACCTTC. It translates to CASSQEGSAGGVYGYTF.

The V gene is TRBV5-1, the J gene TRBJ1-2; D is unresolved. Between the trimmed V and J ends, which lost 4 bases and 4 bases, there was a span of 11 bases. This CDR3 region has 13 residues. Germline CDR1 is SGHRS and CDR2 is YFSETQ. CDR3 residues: CASSPDKVYGYTF. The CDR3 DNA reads TGCGCCAGCAGCCCCGACAAGGTCTATGGCTACACCTTC.

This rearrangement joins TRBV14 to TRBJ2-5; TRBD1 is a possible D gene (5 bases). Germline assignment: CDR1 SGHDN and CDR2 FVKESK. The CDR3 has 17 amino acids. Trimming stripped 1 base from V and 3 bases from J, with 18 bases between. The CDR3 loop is CASSQGTGPGPKETQYF. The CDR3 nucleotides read TGTGCCAGCAGCCAAGGTACAGGCCCAGGGCCAAAAGAGACCCAGTACTTC.

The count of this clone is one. The CDR3 nucleotides are TGCGCCAGCAGCCCCGGGACAGGGGGCGGAATGAGCAATCAGCCCCAGCATTTT. This translates into CASSPGTGGGMSNQPQHF. V gene TRBV5-1 combines with J gene TRBJ1-5; 12 bases agree with TRBD1. Looked up from germline, CDR1 is SGHRS and CDR2 is YFSETQ. The CDR3 sequence is 18 residues long. V gave up 4 bases and J gave up 1 base; unmatched junction bases: 9. Using reference TRBV5-1 and TRBJ1-5 for the parts outside the CDR3, the full variable domain is KAGVTQTPRYLIKTRGQQVTLSCSPISGHRSVSWYQQTPGQGLQFLFEYFSETQRNKGNFPGRFSGRQFSNSRSEMNVSTLELGDSALYLCASSPGTGGGMSNQPQHFGDGTRLSIL.

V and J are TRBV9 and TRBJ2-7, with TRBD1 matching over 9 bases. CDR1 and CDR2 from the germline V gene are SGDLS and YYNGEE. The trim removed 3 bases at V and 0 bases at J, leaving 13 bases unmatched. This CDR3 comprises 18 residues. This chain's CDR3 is CASSARDRVSQSSYEQYV. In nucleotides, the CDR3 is TGTGCCAGCAGCGCCCGGGACAGGGTGTCGCAGAGCTCCTACGAGCAGTACGTC.

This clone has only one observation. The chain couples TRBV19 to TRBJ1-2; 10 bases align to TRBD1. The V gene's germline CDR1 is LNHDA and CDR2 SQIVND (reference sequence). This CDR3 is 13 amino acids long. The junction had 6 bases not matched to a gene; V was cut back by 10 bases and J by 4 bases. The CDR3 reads CATSTGGVYGYTF. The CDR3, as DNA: TGTGCCACTTCGACAGGGGGCGTCTATGGCTACACCTTC.

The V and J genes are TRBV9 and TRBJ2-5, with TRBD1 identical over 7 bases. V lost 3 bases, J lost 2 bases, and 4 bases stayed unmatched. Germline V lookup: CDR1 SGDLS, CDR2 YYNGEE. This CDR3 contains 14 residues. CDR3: CASSDRQGQETQYF. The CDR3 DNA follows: TGTGCCAGCAGCGATAGACAGGGTCAAGAGACCCAGTACTTC.

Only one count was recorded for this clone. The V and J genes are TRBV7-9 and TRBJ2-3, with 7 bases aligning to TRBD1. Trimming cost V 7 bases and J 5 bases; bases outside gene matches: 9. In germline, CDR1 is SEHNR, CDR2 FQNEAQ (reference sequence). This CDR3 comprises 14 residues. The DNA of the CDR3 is TGTGCCAGCATATTGGCAGGGGGAGTAGATACGCAGTATTTT. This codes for CASILAGGVDTQYF. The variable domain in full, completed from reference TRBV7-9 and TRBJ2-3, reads DTGVSQNPRHKITKRGQNVTFRCDPISEHNRLYWYRQTLGQGPEFLTYFQNEAQLEKSRLLSDRFSAERPKGSFSTLEIQRTEQGDSAMYLCASILAGGVDTQYFGPGTRLTVL.

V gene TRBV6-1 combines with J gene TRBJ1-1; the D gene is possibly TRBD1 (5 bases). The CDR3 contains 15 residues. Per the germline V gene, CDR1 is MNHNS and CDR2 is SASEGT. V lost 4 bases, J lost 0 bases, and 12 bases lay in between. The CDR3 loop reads CASSVVLQVNTEAFF. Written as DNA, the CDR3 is TGTGCCAGCAGTGTGGTCCTACAGGTGAACACTGAAGCTTTCTTT.

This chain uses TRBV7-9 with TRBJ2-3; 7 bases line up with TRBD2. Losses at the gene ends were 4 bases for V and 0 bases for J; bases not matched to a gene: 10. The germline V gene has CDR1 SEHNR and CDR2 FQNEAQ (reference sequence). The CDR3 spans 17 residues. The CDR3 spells CASSYPPSSGSTDTQYF. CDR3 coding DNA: TGTGCCAGCAGCTATCCTCCTTCTAGCGGTAGCACAGATACGCAGTATTTT.

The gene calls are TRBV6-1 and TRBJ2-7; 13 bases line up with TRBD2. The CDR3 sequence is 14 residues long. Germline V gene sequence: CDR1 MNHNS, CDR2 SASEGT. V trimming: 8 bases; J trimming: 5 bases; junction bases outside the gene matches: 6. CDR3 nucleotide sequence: TGTGCCAGCCAAGGACTAGCGGGAGTAGACGAGCAGTACGTC. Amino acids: CASQGLAGVDEQYV.

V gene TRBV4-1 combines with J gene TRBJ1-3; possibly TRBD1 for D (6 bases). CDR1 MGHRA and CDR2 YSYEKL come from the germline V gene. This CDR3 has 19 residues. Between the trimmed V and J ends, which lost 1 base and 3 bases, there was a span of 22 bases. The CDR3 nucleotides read TGCGCCAGCAGCCAAGTCCCTCGCGCAGGGGCAAGGGATGGAAACACCATATATTTT. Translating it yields CASSQVPRAGARDGNTIYF.

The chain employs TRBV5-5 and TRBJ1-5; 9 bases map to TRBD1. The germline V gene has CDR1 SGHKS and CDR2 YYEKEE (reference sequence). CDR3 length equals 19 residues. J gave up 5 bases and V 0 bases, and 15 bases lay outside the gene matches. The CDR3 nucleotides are TGTGCCAGCAGCTTGGGATCGTTGGGACAGGGCCCAAAGGATCAGCCCCAGCATTTT. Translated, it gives CASSLGSLGQGPKDQPQHF. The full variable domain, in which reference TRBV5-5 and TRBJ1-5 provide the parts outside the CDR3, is DAGVTQSPTHLIKTRGQQVTLRCSPISGHKSVSWYQQVLGQGPQFIFQYYEKEERGRGNFPDRFSARQFPNYSSELNVNALLLGDSALYLCASSLGSLGQGPKDQPQHFGDGTRLSIL.

CDR3 loop: CASSEQDQETQYF. The DNA of the CDR3 is TGTGCCAGCAGCGAACAGGACCAAGAGACCCAGTACTTC. The rearrangement joins TRBV9 to TRBJ2-5, with D possibly TRBD1 on 5 matching bases. Germline lookup yields CDR1 SGDLS and CDR2 YYNGEE. The V and J ends lost 3 bases and 0 bases respectively, with 6 bases between them. The CDR3 runs to 13 residues. The entire variable domain, with the rest obtained from reference TRBV9 and TRBJ2-5, is as follows: DSGVTQTPKHLITATGQRVTLRCSPRSGDLSVYWYQQSLDQGLQFLIQYYNGEERAKGNILERFSAQQFPDLHSELNLSSLELGDSALYFCASSEQDQETQYFGPGTRLLVL.

The CDR3 sequence is CARSLFSLPSGNTIYF. CDR3 DNA: TGTGCCAGAAGCTTGTTCTCCCTACCCTCTGGAAACACCATATATTTT. This chain joins TRBV5-3 and TRBJ1-3; D gene ambiguous. TRBV5-3 has ORF status, its function being uncertain. The length of the CDR3 is 16 residues. The germline V and J ends were trimmed by 1 base and 0 bases, with 11 bases remaining between them.

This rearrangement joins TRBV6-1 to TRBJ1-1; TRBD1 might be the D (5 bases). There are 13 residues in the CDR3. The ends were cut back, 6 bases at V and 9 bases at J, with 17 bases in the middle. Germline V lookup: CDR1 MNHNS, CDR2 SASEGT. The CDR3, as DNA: TGTGCCAGCAGGGGGGGGAAAACACCCCAAGCTTTCTTT. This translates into CASRGGKTPQAFF.

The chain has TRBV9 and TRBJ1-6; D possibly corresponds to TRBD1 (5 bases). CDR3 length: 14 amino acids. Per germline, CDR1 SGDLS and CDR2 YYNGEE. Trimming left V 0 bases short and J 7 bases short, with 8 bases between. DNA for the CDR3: TGTGCCAGCAGCGTAGAGGACACAAATTCACCCCTCCACTTT. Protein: CASSVEDTNSPLHF.

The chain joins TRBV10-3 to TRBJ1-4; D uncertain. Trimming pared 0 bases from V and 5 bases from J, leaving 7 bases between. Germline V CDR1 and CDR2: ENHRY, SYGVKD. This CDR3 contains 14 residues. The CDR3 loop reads CAISESEGNEKLFF. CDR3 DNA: TGTGCCATCAGTGAGTCGGAGGGAAATGAAAAACTGTTTTTT.